The text below deals with one TCR beta chain. As originally analysed: It was from reference gene primer amplification that nucleated cell counts were estimated. Repertoires were generated with immunoSEQ multiplex PCR, while TCRdb's copy carries only in-frame clones and drops some. V, J and clone size are those of that table, while D and trimming were read from the DNA. The data contain roughly 260,000 clones, under 90% of them singletons. This record comes from a study of blood T cell repertoires in COVID-19. In the study overall: The study drew acute and convalescent COVID-19 samples from the United States, Italy and Spain.

The germline CDR1 and CDR2 sequences are SGHAT and FQNNGV. Trimming took 4 bases from V and 2 from J, leaving 18 bases between them. This CDR3 contains 16 residues. The source of this sequence is a young woman with acute or convalescent COVID-19. Sequencing was performed on peripheral blood. V usage is TRBV11-2 and J usage is TRBJ2-7; a weak D match, TRBD2 (5 bases). The CDR3 loop reads CASSSREALLAYEQYF. In DNA, the CDR3 is TGTGCCAGCAGCTCCCGGGAAGCCCTATTAGCCTACGAGCAGTACTTC.